These 16 T cell receptor beta chains came from one sample sequenced in a study of cytomegalovirus exposure and HLA in healthy donors. PCR amplification relied on 60 Vbeta primers (plus 13 Jbeta primers). TCRdb's copy holds only in-frame clones and misses some; the assay was immunoSEQ multiplex PCR. The repertoire holds under 130,000 clones, roughly three quarters seen once, with 1% to 1.5% in the top ten. The specimen sequenced was PBMCs. These receptors were collected from a man between 35 and 55 years old in good health and CMV-seronegative.

There are a few counts of this clone. The V and J genes are TRBV27 and TRBJ2-1, with TRBD1 identical over 10 bases. The germline gives CDR1 MNHEY, CDR2 SMNVEV (reference sequence). CDR3 size: 15 residues. V trimming: 4 bases; J trimming: 7 bases; junction bases outside the gene matches: 7. DNA for the CDR3: TGTGCCAGCAGTTCGACCGGGACAGGGGAAAATGAGCAGTTCTTC. The encoded protein is CASSSTGTGENEQFF.

This clone occurred a few times. This chain joins TRBV14 and TRBJ2-3; the match to TRBD2 covers 8 bases. With V trimmed by 4 bases and J by 1 base, 10 bases remained unmatched. The CDR3 loop spans 17 amino acids. The germline gives CDR1 SGHDN, CDR2 FVKESK. CDR3 sequence: CASSPLTARGGTDTQYF. The DNA of the CDR3 is TGTGCCAGCAGCCCCCTGACGGCGCGGGGGGGCACAGATACGCAGTATTTT. The full variable domain, with the rest looked up from reference TRBV14 and TRBJ2-3, is EAGVTQFPSHSVIEKGQTVTLRCDPISGHDNLYWYRRVMGKEIKFLLHFVKESKQDESGMPNNRFLAERTGGTYSTLKVQPAELEDSGVYFCASSPLTARGGTDTQYFGPGTRLTVL.

V gene TRBV19 combines with J gene TRBJ2-3, with 7 bases that match TRBD2. V lost 2 bases to trimming and J lost 2 bases; unmatched junction nucleotides: 7. The CDR3 is 16 amino acids. CDR1 and CDR2 (germline): LNHDA, SQIVND (reference sequence). Here the CDR3 DNA reads TGTGCCAGTAGTATATGGTCCGGGAGGTCCACAGATACGCAGTATTTT. Its translation: CASSIWSGRSTDTQYF. The entire variable domain, with the rest obtained from reference TRBV19 and TRBJ2-3, is as follows: DGGITQSPKYLFRKEGQNVTLSCEQNLNHDAMYWYRQDPGQGLRLIYYSQIVNDFQKGDIAEGYSVSREKKESFPLTVTSAQKNPTAFYLCASSIWSGRSTDTQYFGPGTRLTVL.

This clone has a single count. The rearrangement joins TRBV2 to TRBJ1-2; possibly TRBD1 for D (6 bases). The V gene lost 7 bases and the J gene lost 4 bases, with 10 bases spanning the gap. CDR1 SNHLY and CDR2 FYNNEI come from the germline V gene. This CDR3 is 12 amino acids long. The DNA of the CDR3 is TGTGCCAGCATTGGGGGCGGCTATGGCTACACCTTC. This sequence encodes CASIGGGYGYTF.

The rearrangement joins TRBV19 to TRBJ2-3, with D possibly TRBD2 on 5 matching bases. CDR1 is LNHDA, CDR2 SQIVND, per germline (reference sequence). The V end lost 3 bases, the J end lost 5 bases, and 15 bases lay between the germline ends. This CDR3 comprises 15 residues. CDR3 sequence: CASSIPLGVRDTQYF. CDR3 nucleotides: TGTGCCAGTAGTATCCCCCTCGGGGTAAGAGATACGCAGTATTTT.

The V and J genes are TRBV7-2 and TRBJ2-7; perhaps TRBD1 as D (5 bases). V lost 1 base and J 3 bases, leaving 16 bases between the germline ends. This CDR3 has 16 amino acids. CDR1 SGHTA and CDR2 FQGNSA come from the germline V gene. CDR3 DNA: TGTGCCAGCAGCTTAGACTCCGCCAGGGCTAGCTACGAGCAGTACTTC. Amino acid sequence: CASSLDSARASYEQYF.

The V call is TRBV18, the J call TRBJ1-4; TRBD1 matches at 8 bases. The CDR3 runs to 14 residues. J lost 5 bases, V lost 6 bases, and 5 bases had no gene match. The V gene's germline CDR1 is KGHSH and CDR2 LQKENI. CDR3: CASSLNRGNEKLFF. CDR3 sequence (DNA): TGTGCCAGCTCTCTCAACAGGGGGAATGAAAAACTGTTTTTT.

The V call is TRBV11-2, the J call TRBJ2-7, with 9 bases aligning to TRBD1. J was trimmed by 12 bases and V by 4 bases; bases with no gene match: 13. This CDR3 spans 14 amino acids. Germline CDR1 is SGHAT and CDR2 is FQNNGV. The CDR3 DNA reads as TGTGCCAGCAGCTGGGGGGACAGGGACCATTGGCTGTACTTC. This gives the protein CASSWGDRDHWLYF.

About this clone: Other DNA sequences in the sample encode the same CDR3. CDR3 in amino acids: CASSYGGYNEQFF. CDR3 bases: TGTGCCAGCAGTTACGGGGGGTACAATGAGCAGTTCTTC. V gene TRBV6-5 combines with J gene TRBJ2-1; D is possibly TRBD2 (6 bases). Trimming took off 2 bases at V and 4 bases at J, with 6 bases between the two ends. CDR1 MNHEY and CDR2 SVGAGI come from the germline V gene. This CDR3 contains 13 residues.

This clone was seen a few times. The chain is built from TRBV14 and TRBJ2-7, with 10 positions matching TRBD1. V lost 4 bases to trimming and J lost 3 bases; unmatched junction nucleotides: 3. Germline V lookup: CDR1 SGHDN, CDR2 FVKESK. The CDR3 covers 14 residues. The CDR3 sequence is CASSPRTGGYEQYF. CDR3 DNA sequence: TGTGCCAGCAGCCCAAGGACAGGGGGCTACGAGCAGTACTTC. Drawing the rest from reference TRBV14 and TRBJ2-7, the complete variable domain is EAGVTQFPSHSVIEKGQTVTLRCDPISGHDNLYWYRRVMGKEIKFLLHFVKESKQDESGMPNNRFLAERTGGTYSTLKVQPAELEDSGVYFCASSPRTGGYEQYFGPGTRLTVT.

The CDR3 loop is CASRIGTGGYGYTF. CDR3 coding DNA: TGCGCCAGCAGGATTGGGACAGGGGGATATGGCTACACCTTC. The chain joins TRBV5-1 to TRBJ1-2; 11 positions agree with TRBD1. This CDR3 has 14 residues. The V and J ends lost 5 bases and 5 bases, in that order; junction bases with no gene match: 5. Looked up from germline, CDR1 is SGHRS and CDR2 is YFSETQ.

CDR3 amino acids: CSVVWGRRGPSYEQYF. In DNA, the CDR3 is TGCAGCGTTGTATGGGGTCGCAGGGGGCCCTCCTACGAGCAGTACTTC. The gene calls are TRBV29-1 and TRBJ2-7; 8 bases match TRBD1. The germline gives CDR1 SQVTM, CDR2 ANQGSEA. The CDR3 consists of 16 residues. Losses at the gene ends were 4 bases for V and 0 bases for J; bases not matched to a gene: 11.

The genes are TRBV11-3 and TRBJ2-1; tentatively, D is TRBD2 (5 bases). The CDR3 loop spans 14 amino acids. The V and J ends lost 1 base and 6 bases respectively, with 10 bases between them. CDR1 SGHNT and CDR2 YENEEA come from the germline V gene. CDR3 in amino acids: CASSLGGLGNEQFF. CDR3 DNA: TGTGCCAGCAGCTTAGGCGGGCTGGGCAATGAGCAGTTCTTC.

Remarks on this clone: At one of its ends the junction is not consistent with the germline gene, which may arise from a read error. This chain links TRBV27 with TRBJ2-3, with TRBD2 matching over 8 bases. CDR1 is MNHEY, CDR2 SMNVEV, per germline (reference sequence). CDR3 size: 11 residues. CDR3 sequence: CASSSGLVSHF. As DNA, the CDR3 is TGTGCCAGCAGTTCGGGACTAGTTAGTCATTTT.

This chain uses TRBV5-4 with TRBJ1-6; the match to TRBD1 covers 9 bases. Germline trimming cut 4 bases from V and 7 bases from J; bases unmatched to any gene: 6. Per germline, CDR1 SGHNT and CDR2 YYREEE (reference sequence). The CDR3 runs 15 residues. The CDR3, as DNA: TGTGCCAGCAGCCAACAGGGGGCGCGGAATTCACCCCTCCACTTT. This encodes CASSQQGARNSPLHF. Based on the CDR3 plus reference TRBV5-4 and TRBJ1-6, the full variable domain is ETGVTQSPTHLIKTRGQQVTLRCSSQSGHNTVSWYQQALGQGPQFIFQYYREEENGRGNFPPRFSGLQFPNYSSELNVNALELDDSALYLCASSQQGARNSPLHFGNGTRLTVT.

In its sample, this clone was seen once. A read error may account for a junction end that differs from germline. The V call is TRBV7-9, the J call TRBJ2-5; TRBD1 might be the D (6 bases). This CDR3 comprises 13 residues. The germline gives CDR1 SEHNR, CDR2 FQNEAQ (reference sequence). The CDR3 sequence: CSSSLEQGETQYF. The CDR3 region has the DNA TGTTCCAGCAGCTTAGAACAGGGAGAGACCCAGTACTTC.